This TCR beta chain is from a study of blood T cell repertoires in COVID-19 (dated by TCRdb to about 2020). At the level of the whole study: Samples from collaborators originated in the United States, Italy and Spain and spanned both the acute and convalescent phases of COVID-19. The material from the prospective study consisted of cDNA or gDNA derived from T cells, B-cell-depleted T cells, or PBMCs. Deeply sampled blood TCRbeta repertoires from subjects exposed to, actively infected with, or recovered from COVID-19 were included in the dataset. The repertoires were made available in a free public database intended to serve as a resource for research on the immune response to SARS-CoV-2. Samples were obtained from the ongoing ImmuneRACE study (first 160 participants) and from 1,254 subjects provided by 6 global collaborators. Nearly every sample came with metadata listing a de-identified subject ID, COVID-19 status, age in years and sex. HLA class I and class II types, where available, came from metadata supplied by the sample provider rather than from assay-based typing. The research as a whole found: The quantity of clinical and demographic metadata differed by source and by participant and was supplied without curation.

Only one count was recorded for this clone. Its antigen remains undetermined. Base qualities are not provided; no much larger clone lies one nucleotide away. The collaborating institutions used their own protocols to collect whole blood in K2EDTA tubes. For TCRbeta analysis, collaborator samples were shipped as frozen whole blood, as isolated PBMCs, or as DNA extracted from either sample type. The immunoSEQ Assay, a bias-controlled multiplex PCR, was used to amplify TCRbeta CDR3 regions from genomic DNA. The paper's processing steps were these. The number of nucleated cells in each sample was estimated by amplification of reference gene primers within the assay. To quantify the absolute abundance of each unique TCRbeta CDR3 rearrangement, sequence reads were collapsed and filtered. For each sample, productive Simpson clonality was calculated as the square root of Simpson's diversity index across productive rearrangements. Not all clones reach the TCRdb copy of this immuneACCESS table, which keeps in-frame sequences only. Checked studies attribute under half of the gap to unresolved V genes and leave the rest unexplained. Clonal size and the V and J genes are those of that table, whereas D and trimming came from the DNA. The sample records 390,000 or so clones, roughly 90% of which are singletons. Around 7% of the sample is held by the ten biggest clonotypes.

The cysteine opens and the phenylalanine closes a CDR3 of 14 amino acids. Only the CDR3 DNA is retained, 42 bases long and in frame from the first base. As encoded in the germline V gene, CDR1 is SGHTA while CDR2 is FQGNSA. V loses 5 bases of germline sequence and J loses 1 base, and the interval between the two ends is 11 bases. Here the chain combines TRBV7-2 and TRBJ1-1, with the D gene call left open. Sequenced sample: peripheral blood. This TCR was sampled from a man aged 18 to 30 with active or convalescent COVID-19. The CDR3 region: CASSPLPGNTEAFF. The base sequence is TGTGCCAGCAGCCCACTCCCCGGGAACACTGAAGCTTTCTTT.